The clone carrying this TCR beta chain appeared many times. The target antigen is unknown. This record comes from a study of regulatory T cells in long-lasting Graves disease. Notes on the study in general: Sharing of public clonotypes was greater in persistent patients (under 3,000) than in new patients (more than 900). Persistent disease favored TRBV28, TRBJ1-2 and TRBJ2-5. Having only a small sample size may have limited accuracy.

Arm-PCR with iRepertoire HTBI primers amplified the CDR3 regions for these TCR beta libraries. TCRdb re-derived calls from the multiplex PCR reads in MiXCR, one entry per CDR3 protein. Among about 540,000 distinct CDR3 sequences listed, 13% were seen once. Time point indicated: newly diagnosed GD, antithyroid drugs for less than 3 months. After RNA was extracted from PBMCs, the TCR library was made from it. The CDR3 extends over 15 amino acids. The ends lost 5 bases at V and 2 bases at J; junction bases unmatched: 9. The V gene's germline CDR1 is SGHAT and CDR2 FQNNGV. These sequences were also reported in another study, on T cells in Graves' hyperthyroidism and ophthalmopathy. In that study: HTBI primers were employed in a first-round RT-PCR of the TCR CDR3.

This sequence originates from a man younger than 45 with Graves disease. Sequenced here: peripheral blood mononuclear cells (PBMCs), sampled at new diagnosis, from a patient treated with antithyroid drugs. The chain recombines TRBV11-2 with TRBJ2-7; 7 bases match TRBD1. CDR3: CASSEDRVGTYEQYF. Here the CDR3 DNA reads TGTGCCAGCAGCGAAGACAGGGTTGGGACCTACGAGCAGTACTTC.